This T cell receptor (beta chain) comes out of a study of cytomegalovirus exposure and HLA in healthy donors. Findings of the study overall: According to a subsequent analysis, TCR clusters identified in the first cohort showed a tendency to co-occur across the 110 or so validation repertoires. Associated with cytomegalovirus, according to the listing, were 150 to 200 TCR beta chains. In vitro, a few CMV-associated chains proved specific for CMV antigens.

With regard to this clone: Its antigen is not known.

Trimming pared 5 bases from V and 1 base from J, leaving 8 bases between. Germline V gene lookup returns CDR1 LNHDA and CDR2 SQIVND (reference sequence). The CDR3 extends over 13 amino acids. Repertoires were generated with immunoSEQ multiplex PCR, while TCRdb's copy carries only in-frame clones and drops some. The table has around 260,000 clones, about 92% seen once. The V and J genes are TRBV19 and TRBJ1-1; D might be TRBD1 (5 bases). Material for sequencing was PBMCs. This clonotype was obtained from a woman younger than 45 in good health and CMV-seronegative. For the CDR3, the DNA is TGTGCCAGTAGTTGGACAACGAACACTGAAGCTTTCTTT. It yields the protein CASSWTTNTEAFF.